This TCR beta chain was captured by sequencing in a study of T cells in localized non-small cell lung cancer. Study outcomes and limitations: Uninvolved neighboring lung showed the greatest T cell clonality, exceeding tumor.

TCRdb's copy holds only in-frame clones and misses some; the assay was immunoSEQ multiplex PCR. The sample lists about 77,000 clones; around nine tenths were seen once. As concerns this clone: Its target is unknown.

The CDR3 length is 16 residues. Trimming pared 6 bases from V and 5 bases from J, leaving 20 bases between. The germline CDR1 and CDR2 sequences are MNHNY and SVGAGI (reference sequence). The receptor's source is a woman aged 40 to 75 with stage I squamous cell lung carcinoma. Sequencing used peripheral blood, obtained before any cancer treatment. This chain uses TRBV6-6 with TRBJ1-5, with D possibly being TRBD1 (5 bases). CDR3 nucleotides: TGTGCCAGCAGCCCCGCAGGGTTTAGGACACATCAGCCCCAGCATTTT. Its translation is CASSPAGFRTHQPQHF.